The 22 T cell receptor beta chains listed next were all sequenced from one sample in a study of blood T cell repertoires in COVID-19. This table comes from immunoSEQ multiplex PCR, and its TCRdb copy is limited to in-frame clones, with some not included. The table includes approximately 260,000 clones, 82% detected once. Sequencing was performed on peripheral blood. These receptors came from a woman aged 60 to 75 with active or convalescent COVID-19.

V usage is TRBV6-4 and J usage is TRBJ1-1, with D uncertain. The CDR3 contains 15 residues. Per the germline V gene, CDR1 is MRHNA and CDR2 is SNTAGT. V was pared by 5 bases and J by 1 base, with 14 bases between. In DNA form, the CDR3 reads TGTGCCAGCAGTAAGGAGGGAATACCGAACACTGAAGCTTTCTTT. Protein product: CASSKEGIPNTEAFF.

The rearrangement links TRBV18 to TRBJ2-5; a possible D gene is TRBD2 (5 bases). The CDR3 is 12 residues long. Trimming removed 6 bases from V and 2 bases from J, with 7 bases in between. Germline CDR1 is KGHSH and CDR2 is LQKENI. CDR3 protein: CASSDLQETQYF. The CDR3 nucleotides are TGTGCCAGCTCGGACTTACAAGAGACCCAGTACTTC.

The chain uses TRBV12-5 and TRBJ1-5; D not certain. Looked up from germline, CDR1 is LGHNT and CDR2 is FRNRAP. The V end was cut by 3 bases, the J end by 2 bases, with 14 bases between. This CDR3 spans 16 amino acids. CDR3 sequence: CASGLTTMRGNQPQHF. CDR3 sequence (DNA): TGTGCTAGTGGTTTAACAACCATGAGGGGCAATCAGCCCCAGCATTTT. The full variable domain, its missing parts supplied by reference TRBV12-5 and TRBJ1-5, is DARVTQTPRHKVTEMGQEVTMRCQPILGHNTVFWYRQTMMQGLELLAYFRNRAPLDDSGMPKDRFSAEMPDATLATLKIQPSEPRDSAVYFCASGLTTMRGNQPQHFGDGTRLSIL.

The chain carries TRBV29-1 and TRBJ2-1; TRBD2 aligns across 7 bases. Trimming cost V 5 bases and J 11 bases; bases outside gene matches: 3. CDR1 and CDR2 (germline): SQVTM, ANQGSEA. The CDR3 spans 10 residues. The CDR3 DNA follows: TGCAGCGTTAGCGGGACCCAGCAGTTCTTC. Its protein is CSVSGTQQFF.

The gene calls are TRBV3-1 (or the pseudogene TRBV3-2) and TRBJ2-1, with TRBD2 matching 14 bases. Germline V lookup: CDR1 LGHDT, CDR2 YNNKEL (reference sequence). The CDR3 is 15 residues long. V was pared by 4 bases and J by 10 bases, with 6 bases of the junction left unmatched. The CDR3: CASSPGLAGVGEQFF. The CDR3 nucleotides are TGTGCCAGCAGCCCGGGACTAGCGGGGGTGGGGGAGCAGTTCTTC.

The V gene is TRBV6-6, the J gene TRBJ2-6; D is uncertain. From germline, CDR1 is MNHNY and CDR2 SVGAGI (reference sequence). Trimming left V 7 bases short and J 1 base short, with 11 bases between. The CDR3 covers 15 residues. The CDR3 DNA reads as TGTGCCAGCACCCCAACTGTTTCTGGGGCCAACGTCCTGACTTTC. It translates to CASTPTVSGANVLTF.

The chain uses TRBV6-5 and TRBJ2-1, with TRBD1 matching over 8 bases. Trimming cost V 5 bases and J 7 bases; bases outside gene matches: 10. CDR1 is MNHEY, CDR2 SVGAGI, per germline. The CDR3 sequence is 15 residues long. CDR3 coding DNA: TGTGCCAGCAGTCTTGACAGGGGAAGAGTAAATGAGCAGTTCTTC. Encoded protein: CASSLDRGRVNEQFF.

The rearrangement links TRBV25-1 to TRBJ1-6; possible D gene TRBD1, 6 bases. The CDR3 totals 15 residues. CDR1 is MGHDK, CDR2 SYGVNS, per germline. V was shortened by 3 bases and J by 6 bases, with 12 bases between the two germline ends. CDR3 residues: CASSDSTGLNSPLHF. The CDR3 DNA follows: TGTGCCAGCAGTGACTCGACAGGTCTTAATTCACCCCTCCACTTT.

This clone was counted only a few times. The rearrangement links TRBV6-5 to TRBJ1-3; D is unclear. The V and J ends lost 7 bases and 0 bases respectively, with 4 bases between them. Looked up from germline, CDR1 is MNHEY and CDR2 is SVGAGI. The CDR3 contains 12 residues. Here the CDR3 reads CASKSSGNTIYF. The CDR3 DNA reads TGTGCCAGCAAGAGCTCTGGAAACACCATATATTTT.

This clone was observed a single time. The chain is built from TRBV19 and TRBJ1-1; a possible D gene is TRBD1 (6 bases). From germline, CDR1 is LNHDA and CDR2 SQIVND (reference sequence). V was cut by 1 base and J by 5 bases, with 17 bases left in between. The CDR3 length is 16 residues. CDR3 nucleotide sequence: TGTGCCAGTAGTATAGGGCAGGGGCGGGCCAGGACTGAAGCTTTCTTT. This gives the protein CASSIGQGRARTEAFF.

The V call is TRBV4-3, the J call TRBJ2-7, with TRBD1 matching over 10 bases. The V and J ends lost 4 bases and 5 bases, in that order; junction bases with no gene match: 2. This CDR3 comprises 13 residues. CDR1 and CDR2 from the germline V gene are LGHNA and YSLEER. CDR3 nucleotide sequence: TGCGCCAGCAGCCGGACAGGGGGGAACGAGCAGTACTTC. As protein: CASSRTGGNEQYF.

This clone has just a few counts. The genes are TRBV6-5 and TRBJ1-6, with D unresolved. Germline loops: CDR1 MNHEY, CDR2 SVGAGI. Trimming cost V 2 bases and J 5 bases, with 13 bases left between them. The CDR3 totals 16 residues. In DNA, the CDR3 is TGTGCCAGCAGTTACGAGGGCCCTAATAATAATTCACCCCTCCACTTT. Encoded protein: CASSYEGPNNNSPLHF.

This clone was counted a single time. The V gene is TRBV5-5, the J gene TRBJ2-2; D call uncertain. Germline V CDR1 and CDR2: SGHKS, YYEKEE (reference sequence). The CDR3 extends over 15 amino acids. V lost 4 bases to trimming and J lost 0 bases, with 10 bases between them. The DNA for the CDR3 is TGTGCCAGCAGCCCCCGGTTTCCGAACACCGGGGAGCTGTTTTTT. It translates to CASSPRFPNTGELFF.

The chain links TRBV19 to TRBJ1-2, with 8 nucleotides matching TRBD1. CDR1 is LNHDA, CDR2 SQIVND, per germline (reference sequence). This CDR3 spans 16 amino acids. V lost 1 base, J lost 4 bases, and 8 bases stayed unmatched. CDR3 in amino acids: CASSIGTPGQVYGYTF. For the CDR3, the DNA is TGTGCCAGTAGTATAGGAACCCCGGGACAGGTCTATGGCTACACCTTC.

CDR3 coding DNA: TGTGCCAGCAAGAGGAACAGGGGGCTGGGAGAGACCCAGTACTTC. Its translation is CASKRNRGLGETQYF. This sequence joins TRBV6-5 and TRBJ2-5, with 9 positions matching TRBD1. J gave up 4 bases and V 7 bases, and 10 bases lay outside the gene matches. CDR3 size: 15 residues. Germline CDR1 MNHEY, CDR2 SVGAGI.

There are a few counts of this clone. V is TRBV6-5 and J is TRBJ1-1, with 9 bases fitting TRBD1. The CDR3 loop spans 13 amino acids. CDR1 is MNHEY, CDR2 SVGAGI, per germline. V dropped 7 bases and J dropped 5; count of bases not matched to a gene: 5. CDR3 protein: CASITGGETEAFF. The CDR3, as DNA: TGTGCCAGCATCACAGGGGGCGAGACTGAAGCTTTCTTT.

The V gene is TRBV12-3 or TRBV12-4, the J gene TRBJ1-2; 8 bases match TRBD1. The CDR3 runs 13 residues. J gave up 4 bases and V 6 bases, and 4 bases lay outside the gene matches. The CDR3 DNA sequence: TGTGCCAGCAGGCCTACAGGGGGCTATGGCTACACCTTC. This encodes CASRPTGGYGYTF.

The chain carries TRBV3-1 (or the pseudogene TRBV3-2) and TRBJ2-1, with a tentative D call TRBD2 (5 bases). The germline gives CDR1 LGHDT, CDR2 YNNKEL (reference sequence). V dropped 4 bases and J dropped 8 bases, with 15 bases sitting between them. The CDR3 totals 14 residues. CDR3 loop: CASSPWASTDEQFF. CDR3 in DNA: TGTGCCAGCAGCCCCTGGGCTAGCACGGATGAGCAGTTCTTC.

J is TRBJ1-4 and V is TRBV5-1, with 8 bases aligning to TRBD1. The trim removed 4 bases at V and 7 bases at J, leaving 9 bases unmatched. This CDR3 contains 15 residues. The V gene's germline CDR1 is SGHRS and CDR2 YFSETQ. CDR3 sequence: CASSRGQGLSEKLFF. Here the CDR3 DNA reads TGCGCCAGCAGCCGAGGACAGGGACTCAGTGAAAAACTGTTTTTT.

This chain uses TRBV18 with TRBJ2-7; maybe TRBD2 (5 bases). Looked up from germline, CDR1 is KGHSH and CDR2 is LQKENI. The CDR3 contains 11 residues. The V and J ends lost 3 bases and 6 bases respectively, with 6 bases between them. The DNA for the CDR3 is TGTGCCAGCTCACCGGAGGTCGAGCAGTACTTC. Protein product: CASSPEVEQYF.

There are a few counts of this clone. The chain recombines TRBV5-1 with TRBJ1-3; D may be TRBD1 (5 bases). Germline loops: CDR1 SGHRS, CDR2 YFSETQ. Trimming pared 1 base from V and 12 bases from J, leaving 14 bases between. The CDR3 loop spans 13 amino acids. CDR3 sequence: CASSLWGAGGIYF. The CDR3 region has the DNA TGCGCCAGCAGCTTGTGGGGCGCGGGAGGCATATATTTT.

The chain combines TRBV27 with TRBJ2-3; 10 positions agree with TRBD2. With 2 bases clipped from V and 6 bases from J, the junction kept 8 bases outside the gene matches. Germline V gene data show CDR1 as MNHEY and CDR2 as SMNVEV (reference sequence). This CDR3 has 16 amino acids. Here the CDR3 DNA reads TGTGCCAGCAGTTTACTGACTAGCGGGCGCCCTGATACGCAGTATTTT. Amino acids: CASSLLTSGRPDTQYF.